Below, one T cell receptor beta chain is given with its context. J gave up 2 bases and V 11 bases, and 11 bases lay outside the gene matches. The CDR3 spans 16 residues. Germline loops: CDR1 ENHRY, CDR2 SYGVKD. The entry originates in a study of control samples from healthy donors and cancer patients. The table came from immunoSEQ multiplex PCR; TCRdb's copy has only in-frame clones and leaves some out. The table includes roughly 220,000 clones, roughly 94% detected once. Sequencing used blood. The chain has TRBV10-3 and TRBJ2-2; 10 nucleotides agree with TRBD2. The receptor comes from a man aged 45-60 years in good health. The CDR3, as DNA: TGTGCCGCCCGAGATCCTAGCGGGGGTAACACCGGGGAGCTGTTTTTT. It yields the protein CAARDPSGGNTGELFF.